Below, 24 T cell receptor beta chains from the same sample are listed, as sequenced in a study of T cell changes during pregnancy in multiple sclerosis. Data came from immunoSEQ multiplex PCR; TCRdb stores just in-frame clones and leaves some out. Seen here are tens of thousands of clones, about 91% observed once, and the top ten hold approximately 2.6%. The sample consisted of CD4+ T cells from peripheral blood mononuclear cells, taken in the third trimester of pregnancy. These receptors originate from a female donor in good health, enrolled as a control in a pregnancy study.

This chain connects TRBV28 to TRBJ1-3; 7 bases are shared with TRBD1. V was pared by 7 bases and J by 6 bases, with 15 bases of the junction left unmatched. This CDR3 contains 16 residues. The germline V gene has CDR1 MDHEN and CDR2 SYDVKM. The CDR3 here is CASTPPAGGKVNTIYF. The CDR3, as DNA: TGTGCCAGCACCCCCCCGGCAGGGGGGAAAGTAAACACCATATATTTT.

This clone was seen a single time. The V gene is TRBV11-2, the J gene TRBJ1-1, with D perhaps TRBD1 (6 bases). Germline values: CDR1 SGHAT, CDR2 FQNNGV. Trimming removed 5 bases at V and 7 bases at J, with 20 bases between. The CDR3 totals 15 residues. The CDR3 sequence is CASSQSLAGGSEAFF. Written as DNA, the CDR3 is TGTGCCAGCAGCCAATCATTGGCGGGGGGCAGTGAAGCTTTCTTT.

The chain has TRBV28 and TRBJ1-5; D remains unclear. Germline values: CDR1 MDHEN, CDR2 SYDVKM. Trimming stripped 7 bases from V and 5 bases from J, with 9 bases between. The length of the CDR3 is 12 residues. As DNA, the CDR3 is TGTGCCAGCAAGCGTTGGGATCAGCCCCAGCATTTT. This gives the protein CASKRWDQPQHF.

The V and J genes are TRBV23-1 and TRBJ1-4, with TRBD1 as a possible D gene (6 bases). TRBV23-1 falls under the ORF class, with uncertain function. This CDR3 is 16 amino acids long. The V and J ends lost 4 bases and 10 bases respectively, with 22 bases between them. Written as DNA, the CDR3 is TGCGCCAGCAGTCCAGGGACAATTAGGTTTCCGGGAAAACTGTTTTTT. Protein: CASSPGTIRFPGKLFF.

This chain links TRBV2 with TRBJ1-2; 10 positions agree with TRBD1. V lost 6 bases, J lost 5 bases, and 9 bases stayed unmatched. This CDR3 is built from 15 residues. CDR1 and CDR2 (germline): SNHLY, FYNNEI. The CDR3 nucleotides read TGTGCCAGCAGCCCGCTAACGGGACAGGGGTATGGCTACACCTTC. Translation: CASSPLTGQGYGYTF. Combining the CDR3 with reference TRBV2 and TRBJ1-2 gives the whole variable domain EPEVTQTPSHQVTQMGQEVILRCVPISNHLYFYWYRQILGQKVEFLVSFYNNEISEKSEIFDDQFSVERPDGSNFTLKIRSTKLEDSAMYFCASSPLTGQGYGYTFGSGTRLTVV.

The chain employs TRBV2 and TRBJ1-1; maybe TRBD1 (6 bases). Trimming took 5 bases from V and 4 from J, leaving 17 bases between them. In germline, CDR1 is SNHLY, CDR2 FYNNEI. The CDR3 is 15 amino acids. The chain's CDR3 is CASSSPKGGVTEAFF. Written as DNA, the CDR3 is TGTGCCAGCAGTTCCCCGAAGGGGGGGGTCACTGAAGCTTTCTTT.

This clone was seen only a few times. The chain carries TRBV2 and TRBJ1-1, with D perhaps TRBD1 (5 bases). Trimming removed 6 bases at V and 1 base at J, with 9 bases between. This CDR3 region has 13 residues. The germline V gene has CDR1 SNHLY and CDR2 FYNNEI. CDR3 nucleotides: TGTGCCAGCAGACGGGGGGGGAACACTGAAGCTTTCTTT. It encodes CASRRGGNTEAFF.

V usage is TRBV4-1 and J usage is TRBJ1-1; D not certain. Germline loops: CDR1 MGHRA, CDR2 YSYEKL. The CDR3 contains 13 residues. The germline V and J ends were trimmed by 1 base and 5 bases, with 8 bases remaining between them. The CDR3 bases are TGCGCCAGCAGCCAAGTTGGAGAAACTGAAGCTTTCTTT. It codes for CASSQVGETEAFF.

The chain carries TRBV27 and TRBJ1-4; the D gene is possibly TRBD1 (5 bases). The CDR3 has 15 amino acids. V shed 5 bases and J shed 1 base, with 11 bases lying between them. Germline V gives CDR1 MNHEY, CDR2 SMNVEV (reference sequence). CDR3 DNA sequence: TGTGCCAGCAGTCGGGGGGGTGGAACTAATGAAAAACTGTTTTTT. It specifies CASSRGGGTNEKLFF. The whole variable domain, filled in from reference TRBV27 and TRBJ1-4, reads EAQVTQNPRYLITVTGKKLTVTCSQNMNHEYMSWYRQDPGLGLRQIYYSMNVEVTDKGDVPEGYKVSRKEKRNFPLILESPSPNQTSLYFCASSRGGGTNEKLFFGSGTQLSVL.

CDR3 sequence: CASSLGGTGLGNIQYF. The DNA of the CDR3 is TGTGCCAGCAGCCTAGGTGGGACAGGGTTGGGAAACATTCAGTACTTC. The chain links TRBV7-9 to TRBJ2-4; 9 bases line up with TRBD1. Germline CDR1 is SEHNR and CDR2 is FQNEAQ (reference sequence). The CDR3 spans 16 residues. Trimming at V came to 5 bases and at J to 6 bases, leaving 11 bases not matched to a gene.

This clone was observed a few times. The gene calls are TRBV29-1 and TRBJ2-3; TRBD1 matches 7 bases. Germline CDR1 is SQVTM and CDR2 is ANQGSEA. The CDR3 extends over 14 amino acids. Trimming at V came to 6 bases and at J to 1 base, leaving 7 bases not matched to a gene. The CDR3 spells CSVRQGGGTDTQYF. The CDR3 nucleotides are TGCAGCGTCCGACAGGGCGGTGGCACAGATACGCAGTATTTT.

The chain recombines TRBV7-6 with TRBJ2-5, with 8 bases that match TRBD1. The J segment lost 5 bases and the V segment lost 5 bases, leaving 7 bases of the junction unmatched. From germline, CDR1 is SGHVS and CDR2 FNYEAQ. The CDR3 runs 14 residues. DNA for the CDR3: TGTGCCAGCAGCATGCCGACAGGGGCTGAGACCCAGTACTTC. Protein: CASSMPTGAETQYF. The whole variable domain, filled in from reference TRBV7-6 and TRBJ2-5, reads GAGVSQSPRYKVTKRGQDVALRCDPISGHVSLYWYRQALGQGPEFLTYFNYEAQQDKSGLPNDRFSAERPEGSISTLTIQRTEQRDSAMYRCASSMPTGAETQYFGPGTRLLVL.

The CDR3 sequence: CASSLIDRATEAFF. In DNA, the CDR3 is TGTGCCAGCAGCTTGATAGACAGGGCCACTGAAGCTTTCTTT. The chain employs TRBV5-4 and TRBJ1-1, with 7 bases identical to TRBD1. Germline lookup yields CDR1 SGHNT and CDR2 YYREEE (reference sequence). There are 14 residues in the CDR3. After removal of 1 base from V and 4 bases from J, the junction contained 4 bases not matched to a gene. The variable domain in full, completed from reference TRBV5-4 and TRBJ1-1, reads ETGVTQSPTHLIKTRGQQVTLRCSSQSGHNTVSWYQQALGQGPQFIFQYYREEENGRGNFPPRFSGLQFPNYSSELNVNALELDDSALYLCASSLIDRATEAFFGQGTRLTVV.

On this clone: This CDR3 fails to terminate in the conserved phenylalanine or tryptophan, so it likely reflects a read error. No DNA is shown, since the ends of the CDR3 on it are uncertain; the CDR3 is the one TCRdb lists. The chain joins TRBV10-1 to TRBJ2-7; TRBD1, the table's D call, lacks a check against the DNA. CDR1 WNHNN and CDR2 SYGVQD come from the germline V gene (reference sequence). 9 amino acids form the CDR3, both terminal residues included. The CDR3 reads CASSGPRGI.

Only a few counts were recorded for this clone. The CDR3 spells CAISPGTSGYNEQFF. DNA of the CDR3: TGTGCCATCAGCCCCGGGACTAGCGGATACAATGAGCAGTTCTTC. The chain employs TRBV10-3 and TRBJ2-1; TRBD2 matches at 11 bases. Trimming at V came to 6 bases and at J to 4 bases, leaving 5 bases not matched to a gene. Germline-derived CDR1 and CDR2 are ENHRY and SYGVKD. This CDR3 has 15 residues.

The rearrangement joins TRBV7-8 to TRBJ1-3; D perhaps matches TRBD1 (5 bases). Trimming removed 1 base at V and 0 bases at J, with 13 bases between. This CDR3 is 17 amino acids long. The germline V gene has CDR1 SGHVS and CDR2 FQNEAQ. The CDR3 DNA reads TGTGCCAGCAGCTTAGGGGGTTCAGGGTTCTCTGGAAACACCATATATTTT. Amino acids: CASSLGGSGFSGNTIYF.

This sequence joins TRBV18 and TRBJ2-1, with no clear D. V lost 5 bases and J 5 bases, leaving 7 bases between the germline ends. From germline, CDR1 is KGHSH and CDR2 LQKENI. This CDR3 is built from 12 residues. As DNA, the CDR3 is TGTGCCAGCTCAGCGCTAAACAATGAGCAGTTCTTC. Its translation is CASSALNNEQFF.

The gene calls are TRBV9 and TRBJ2-5, with TRBD2 matching 8 bases. The CDR3 is 19 amino acids. V was clipped by 0 bases and J by 4 bases; unmatched bases: 17. Germline CDR1 and CDR2: SGDLS and YYNGEE. The CDR3 nucleotides read TGTGCCAGCAGCGTAGTTTTCCCGGTGCGGGTGCTAGCGGGAGAGACCCAGTACTTC. Translated: CASSVVFPVRVLAGETQYF.

The chain recombines TRBV28 with TRBJ1-6; D ambiguous. Looked up from germline, CDR1 is MDHEN and CDR2 is SYDVKM. Trimming removed 7 bases at V and 5 bases at J, with 6 bases between. The CDR3 covers 12 residues. The CDR3 here is CASTKNNSPLHF. The CDR3 DNA reads TGTGCCAGCACCAAAAATAATTCACCCCTCCACTTT.

This rearrangement joins TRBV4-3 to TRBJ1-5, with 8 bases that match TRBD1. The CDR3 is made up of 17 amino acids. Germline-derived CDR1 and CDR2 are LGHNA and YSLEER. V dropped 4 bases and J dropped 1; count of bases not matched to a gene: 9. The CDR3 reads CASSRHFGQGSNQPQHF. As DNA, the CDR3 is TGCGCCAGCAGCCGGCACTTCGGACAGGGCAGCAATCAGCCCCAGCATTTT.

V gene TRBV10-3 combines with J gene TRBJ2-1, with TRBD2 identical over 13 bases. The CDR3 runs 19 residues. The germline CDR1 and CDR2 sequences are ENHRY and SYGVKD. The V and J ends lost 3 bases and 0 bases, in that order; junction bases with no gene match: 8. DNA for the CDR3: TGTGCCATCAGTGACCTAACTAGCGGGAGGGCCCTCTCCTACAATGAGCAGTTCTTC. Amino acids: CAISDLTSGRALSYNEQFF.

The V and J genes are TRBV5-4 and TRBJ2-5; D gene ambiguous. This CDR3 has 15 residues. Germline CDR1 is SGHNT and CDR2 is YYREEE (reference sequence). V lost 0 bases, J lost 2 bases, and 11 bases lay in between. CDR3 sequence reads: CASSLGLFKQETQYF. The DNA of the CDR3 is TGTGCCAGCAGCTTGGGTTTGTTCAAACAAGAGACCCAGTACTTC.

DNA of the CDR3: TGTGCCAGCAGCTTAAGGTTGGGGCTATGGGAACTTAGCAATAGCAATCAGCCCCAGCATTTT. It encodes CASSLRLGLWELSNSNQPQHF. The rearrangement joins TRBV7-3 to TRBJ1-5, with D possibly TRBD1 on 5 matching bases. CDR3 length: 21 amino acids. V shed 1 base and J shed 0 bases, with 25 bases lying between them. Germline lookup yields CDR1 SGHTA and CDR2 FQGTGA.

This chain connects TRBV28 to TRBJ2-1, with 8 nucleotides matching TRBD1. The junction had 5 bases not matched to a gene; V was cut back by 5 bases and J by 8 bases. The germline V gene encodes CDR1 MDHEN and CDR2 SYDVKM. The CDR3 is 13 residues long. CDR3 DNA sequence: TGTGCCAGCAGTCTAGACAGGGGCGATGAGCAGTTCTTC. The encoded protein is CASSLDRGDEQFF. The variable domain in full, with the rest retrieved from reference TRBV28 and TRBJ2-1, is DVKVTQSSRYLVKRTGEKVFLECVQDMDHENMFWYRQDPGLGLRLIYFSYDVKMKEKGDIPEGYSVSREKKERFSLILESASTNQTSMYLCASSLDRGDEQFFGPGTRLTVL.